Listed below are T cell receptor beta chains from one sample, sequenced in a study of blood T cell repertoires in COVID-19. Generated by immunoSEQ multiplex PCR, the TCRdb table keeps only in-frame clones and is missing some. The repertoire holds 450,000 to 500,000 clones, with around 90% as singletons. The sample consisted of PBMCs or T cells enriched from blood (not recorded which). The source is a woman aged 18-29 years who had recovered from COVID-19. The CDR3 runs from the conserved cysteine through the conserved F or W. A D gene is named only where the DNA matches it firmly. Size values are once, few and many counts, or a class for expanded clones, and some rows have none.

d_call	j_call	v_call	clone_size	cdr3_aa	cdr3_nt
NA	TRBJ1-2	TRBV12-3/TRBV12-4	NA	CASTWKPGYGYTF	TGTGCCAGCACCTGGAAGCCGGGGTACGGCTACACCTTC
NA	TRBJ2-7	TRBV5-1	NA	CASSLDGGSPAGQYF	TGCGCCAGCAGCTTGGACGGCGGGTCGCCGGCGGGGCAGTACTTC
TRBD1	TRBJ1-5	TRBV3-1/TRBV3-2	NA	CASSRDRVQPQHF	TGTGCCAGCAGTCGAGACAGGGTTCAGCCCCAGCATTTT
NA	TRBJ2-1	TRBV10-3	NA	CAISLQGNNEQFF	TGTGCCATCAGCCTTCAGGGGAACAATGAGCAGTTCTTC
NA	TRBJ1-1	TRBV6-5	few	CASSSPRDPRTEAFF	TGTGCCAGCAGTTCCCCGCGGGACCCGAGGACTGAAGCTTTCTTT
NA	TRBJ1-6	TRBV27	NA	CASSIRGEGNSPLHF	TGTGCCAGCAGTATCCGCGGGGAGGGGAATTCACCCCTCCACTTT
TRBD2	TRBJ2-3	TRBV6-4	NA	CASSEAGGGTDTQYF	TGTGCCAGCAGTGAAGCGGGGGGGGGCACAGATACGCAGTATTTT
TRBD1	TRBJ1-6	TRBV5-1	few	CASSLEGQGGSPLHF	TGCGCCAGCAGCTTGGAGGGACAGGGAGGTTCACCCCTCCACTTT
NA	TRBJ1-6	TRBV4-1	NA	CASSQSPGDRNSPLHF	TGCGCCAGCAGCCAAAGTCCAGGGGATCGGAATTCACCCCTCCACTTT
TRBD1	TRBJ2-1	TRBV10-3	NA	CATDRGHNEQFF	TGTGCCACAGACAGGGGGCACAATGAGCAGTTCTTC
NA	TRBJ1-1	TRBV7-9	NA	CASSLFTVNTEAFF	TGTGCCAGCAGCTTATTCACGGTGAACACTGAAGCTTTCTTT
NA	TRBJ1-1	TRBV30	NA	CAWSVLGGGDSEAFF	TGTGCCTGGAGTGTACTCGGTGGGGGGGATTCTGAAGCTTTCTTT
TRBD1	TRBJ2-7	TRBV2	NA	CASSRDRWYEQYF	TGTGCCAGCAGCCGGGACAGGTGGTACGAGCAGTACTTC
NA	TRBJ2-7	TRBV3-1/TRBV3-2	once	CASSRQRELEQYF	TGTGCCAGCAGCCGCCAACGGGAGCTAGAGCAGTACTTC
TRBD2	TRBJ2-5	TRBV5-1	once	CASRIISGAKETQYF	TGCGCCAGCCGAATTATTAGCGGGGCAAAAGAGACCCAGTACTTC
NA	TRBJ2-1	TRBV15	once	CATSSRGGGYNEQFF	TGTGCCACCAGCAGTCGGGGAGGGGGTTACAATGAGCAGTTCTTC
NA	TRBJ2-7	TRBV27	NA	CASSFKDSGYEQYF	TGTGCCAGCAGTTTTAAGGACTCGGGCTACGAGCAGTACTTC
TRBD1	TRBJ1-2	TRBV29-1	once	CSADTGGIYGYTF	TGCAGCGCCGATACAGGGGGCATATATGGCTACACCTTC
NA	TRBJ1-6	TRBV25-1	NA	CANTRTGNSPLHF	TGTGCCAACACCCGGACGGGGAATTCACCCCTCCACTTT
TRBD1	TRBJ2-7	TRBV5-1	NA	CASSSRTGGSDEQYF	TGCGCCAGCAGCTCCCGGACAGGGGGTAGCGACGAGCAGTACTTC
NA	TRBJ1-5	TRBV20-1	NA	CSASPPGDQPQHF	TGCAGTGCTAGTCCGCCAGGCGATCAGCCCCAGCATTTT
NA	TRBJ2-3	TRBV2	NA	CASSAIAWDTQYF	TGTGCCAGCAGTGCGATAGCTTGGGATACGCAGTATTTT
NA	TRBJ1-1	TRBV20-1	NA	CSAPRRGRAFF	TGCAGTGCCCCCCGGCGAGGTCGGGCTTTCTTT
NA	TRBJ1-2	TRBV25-1	NA	CASREGDRYGYTF	TGTGCCAGCAGGGAGGGAGACCGCTATGGCTACACCTTC
NA	TRBJ2-7	TRBV4-1	NA	CASSQAAAQSYEQYF	TGCGCCAGCAGCCAAGCAGCAGCGCAGAGCTACGAGCAGTACTTC
NA	TRBJ2-1	TRBV19	few	CASSIFTLNNEQFF	TGTGCCAGTAGTATTTTTACATTAAACAATGAGCAGTTCTTC
NA	TRBJ2-1	TRBV4-1	once	CASSQELVVYNEQFF	TGCGCCAGCAGCCAAGAACTAGTAGTTTACAATGAGCAGTTCTTC
NA	TRBJ1-3	TRBV12-3/TRBV12-4	NA	CASRPRGTIYF	TGTGCCAGCAGGCCTCGGGGCACCATATATTTT
NA	TRBJ2-7	TRBV19	NA	CASSRTFHTYEQYF	TGTGCCAGTAGCCGGACTTTCCACACCTACGAGCAGTACTTC
TRBD1	TRBJ1-1	TRBV9	few	CASSERGQVNTEAFF	TGTGCCAGCAGCGAGAGGGGACAGGTAAACACTGAAGCTTTCTTT
NA	TRBJ1-4	TRBV7-2	NA	CASSLRGVGLRNEKLFF	TGTGCCAGCAGCTTAAGGGGTGTGGGACTGCGGAATGAAAAACTGTTTTTT
NA	TRBJ2-5	TRBV20-1	NA	CSAQHQETQYF	TGCAGTGCACAGCACCAAGAGACCCAGTACTTC
NA	TRBJ1-1	TRBV3-1/TRBV3-2	NA	CASSQDGQAAEAFF	TGTGCCAGCAGCCAAGATGGGCAGGCCGCTGAAGCTTTCTTT
TRBD1	TRBJ2-1	TRBV11-2	NA	CASSSPKGQGAHNEQFF	TGTGCCAGCAGCTCCCCGAAGGGACAGGGAGCCCACAATGAGCAGTTCTTC
NA	TRBJ2-5	TRBV5-1	NA	CASSPGVFQETQYF	TGCGCCAGCAGCCCCGGGGTATTCCAAGAGACCCAGTACTTC
TRBD1	TRBJ2-3	TRBV11-2	once	CASSLTGTGPLDTQYF	TGTGCCAGCAGTCTTACCGGGACAGGCCCTTTAGATACGCAGTATTTT
NA	TRBJ1-2	TRBV19	NA	CASSLVGGFEVFNYGYTF	TGTGCCAGTAGTCTCGTCGGGGGGTTTGAAGTTTTTAACTATGGCTACACCTTC
NA	TRBJ1-6	TRBV7-9	NA	CASSFINSPLHF	TGTGCCAGCAGCTTTATAAATTCACCCCTCCACTTT
TRBD1	TRBJ2-7	TRBV28	NA	CASSLPPPGGVKYF	TGTGCCAGCAGTTTACCGCCCCCAGGGGGAGTAAAGTACTTC
NA	TRBJ1-1	TRBV5-4	once	CASSFATGPNTEAFF	TGTGCCAGCAGCTTCGCGACAGGACCGAACACTGAAGCTTTCTTT
TRBD1	TRBJ2-2	TRBV4-2	NA	CASSAGTGVLTGELFF	TGTGCCAGCAGCGCTGGGACAGGGGTCTTAACCGGGGAGCTGTTTTTT
TRBD1	TRBJ1-4	TRBV30	NA	CAWSAGQGRGNEKLFF	TGTGCCTGGAGTGCCGGACAGGGTCGCGGGAATGAAAAACTGTTTTTT
NA	TRBJ1-1	TRBV12-5	NA	CASGSDNLNTEAFF	TGTGCTAGTGGTTCGGACAACCTGAACACTGAAGCTTTCTTT
NA	TRBJ1-6	TRBV30	NA	CAWMGGGAGSPLHF	TGTGCCTGGATGGGTGGAGGGGCTGGTTCACCCCTCCACTTT
NA	TRBJ1-1	TRBV29-1	NA	CSASAEGGRGAFF	TGCAGCGCTTCCGCCGAGGGGGGGCGCGGAGCTTTCTTT
TRBD2	TRBJ2-2	TRBV5-1	NA	CASSLLAGGNTGELFF	TGCGCCAGCAGCTTATTAGCGGGGGGGAACACCGGGGAGCTGTTTTTT
TRBD2	TRBJ2-1	TRBV9	NA	CASSGPGTSGYNEQFF	TGTGCCAGCAGCGGACCAGGGACTAGCGGTTACAATGAGCAGTTCTTC
TRBD2	TRBJ2-1	TRBV28	NA	CASSSLAGFDNEQFF	TGTGCCAGCAGTTCCTTAGCGGGGTTCGACAATGAGCAGTTCTTC
NA	TRBJ2-5	TRBV7-8	NA	CASSSHRVGKTQYF	TGTGCCAGCAGCTCGCACAGGGTAGGGAAGACCCAGTACTTC
NA	TRBJ1-3	TRBV5-6	NA	CASSLAGEGNTIYF	TGTGCCAGCAGCTTGGCCGGGGAGGGAAACACCATATATTTT
NA	TRBJ1-3	TRBV27	NA	CASSSTGTVTGNTIYF	TGTGCCAGCAGTTCCACCGGAACAGTAACTGGAAACACCATATATTTT
NA	TRBJ1-6	TRBV5-6	NA	CASSLTGYNSPLHF	TGTGCCAGCAGCTTGACGGGATATAATTCACCCCTCCACTTT
NA	TRBJ2-1	TRBV7-2	NA	CASSLARGSYNEQFF	TGTGCCAGCAGCTTAGCCCGGGGGTCCTACAATGAGCAGTTCTTC
NA	TRBJ2-3	TRBV3-1/TRBV3-2	NA	CASSQDEGGAQGAQYF	TGTGCCAGCAGCCAAGACGAGGGGGGGGCCCAGGGTGCGCAGTATTTT